This T cell receptor (beta chain) is drawn from a study of T cell responses to AZD1222 COVID-19 vaccine. The method was immunoSEQ multiplex PCR; TCRdb's version includes in-frame clones alone and lacks a portion of them. The table has roughly 120,000 clones, over 85% seen once. Germline values: CDR1 MNHEY, CDR2 SVGAGI. Trimming cost V 5 bases and J 4 bases, with 9 bases left between them. This CDR3 is 12 amino acids long. The specimen was peripheral blood, collected 28 days after the second AZD1222 dose. This chain uses TRBV6-5 with TRBJ2-7; D not certain. This TCR was recovered from an adult who received the AZD1222 COVID-19 vaccine. The CDR3 DNA reads as TGTGCCAGCAGTAATGGACCATACGAGCAGTACTTC. Translating gives CASSNGPYEQYF.